This TCR beta chain was captured by sequencing in a study of blood T cell repertoires in COVID-19. Overall study context: The analysed material was cDNA or gDNA that came from T cells, B-cell-depleted T cells, or PBMCs.

V dropped 3 bases and J dropped 7; count of bases not matched to a gene: 5. There are 13 residues in the CDR3. The V gene's germline CDR1 is LNHDA and CDR2 SQIVND (reference sequence). All enrollees were about 18 to 100 years old and from fewer than 25 US areas. Which cohort a participant joined came from the clinical history participants gave. Here immunoSEQ multiplex PCR was the method, and the copy in TCRdb shows in-frame clones only, minus some. Altogether under 300,000 clones are present, roughly 93% being singletons, with the ten largest covering 2% to 2.5%. The sample was PBMCs or T cells enriched from blood (not recorded which). The clonotype comes from a woman aged 40 to 50 with acute COVID-19. The rearrangement links TRBV19 to TRBJ1-2, with 7 bases identical to TRBD1. The CDR3 protein is CASSIEGARGYTF. DNA for the CDR3: TGTGCCAGTAGTATTGAGGGGGCGCGTGGCTACACCTTC.